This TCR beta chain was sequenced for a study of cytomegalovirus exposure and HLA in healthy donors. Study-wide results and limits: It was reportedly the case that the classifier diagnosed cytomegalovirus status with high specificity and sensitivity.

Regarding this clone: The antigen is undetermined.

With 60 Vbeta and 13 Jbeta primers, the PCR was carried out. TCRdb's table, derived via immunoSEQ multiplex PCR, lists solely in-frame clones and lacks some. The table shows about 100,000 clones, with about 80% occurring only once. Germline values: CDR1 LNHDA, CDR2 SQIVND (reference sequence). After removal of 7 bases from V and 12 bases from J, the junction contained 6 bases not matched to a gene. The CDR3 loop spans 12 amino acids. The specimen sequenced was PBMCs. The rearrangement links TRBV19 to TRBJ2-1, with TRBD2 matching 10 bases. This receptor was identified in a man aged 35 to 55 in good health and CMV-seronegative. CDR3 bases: TGTGCCAGTATTGGAGCGGGGGGGCGGCAGTTCTTC. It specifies CASIGAGGRQFF. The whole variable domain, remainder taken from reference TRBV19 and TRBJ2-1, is DGGITQSPKYLFRKEGQNVTLSCEQNLNHDAMYWYRQDPGQGLRLIYYSQIVNDFQKGDIAEGYSVSREKKESFPLTVTSAQKNPTAFYLCASIGAGGRQFFGPGTRLTVL.